This entry lists 31 T cell receptor beta chains sequenced from one sample in a study of response to subunit inactivated influenza vaccine. One entry per CDR3 protein results from TCRdb running MiXCR on the RT-PCR reads. The sample consists of over 450,000 distinct CDR3 sequences, 10% to 15% of them appearing once. The source material was PBMCs from blood, sampled around seven weeks after vaccination. These receptors were obtained from a man in his fifties or sixties who received an inactivated influenza vaccine.

The genes are TRBV5-6 and TRBJ2-7, with D possibly TRBD2 on 5 matching bases. Per the germline V gene, CDR1 is SGHDT and CDR2 is YYEEEE. Trimming removed 4 bases at V and 2 bases at J, with 16 bases between. The CDR3 is 15 residues long. The DNA of the CDR3 is TGTGCCAGCAGCCGATTTACCGGGGAGACCTACGAGCAGTACTTC. This gives the protein CASSRFTGETYEQYF.

This clonotype was seen many times. V usage is TRBV20-1 and J usage is TRBJ2-1; 8 bases match TRBD2. This CDR3 is 17 amino acids long. The J segment lost 1 base and the V segment lost 2 bases, leaving 10 bases of the junction unmatched. Germline lookup yields CDR1 DFQATT and CDR2 SNEGSKA (reference sequence). CDR3 amino acids: CSARLSGAGGSYNEQFF. DNA of the CDR3: TGCAGTGCTAGACTATCCGGGGCGGGGGGATCCTACAATGAGCAGTTCTTC.

In this sample, this clonotype turned up a few times. The V and J genes are TRBV12-3 or TRBV12-4 and TRBJ1-6, with D uncertain. The V and J ends lost 4 bases and 4 bases respectively, with 14 bases between them. The CDR3 has 16 amino acids. CDR3 nucleotide sequence: TGTGCCAGCAGTTGGCGCCGACTTAAATATAATTCACCCCTCCACTTT. Translation gives CASSWRRLKYNSPLHF.

The table lists this clonotype with a few counts. The J gene is TRBJ2-2, the V gene TRBV11-1, with TRBD1 matching over 10 bases. The CDR3 runs to 19 residues. CDR1 SGHAT and CDR2 FQDESV come from the germline V gene (reference sequence). Germline trimming cut 5 bases from V and 4 bases from J; bases unmatched to any gene: 16. DNA of the CDR3: TGTGCCAGCAGCCCATTTCCGGGACAGGGGCCAAAAGGCACCGGGGAGCTGTTTTTT. Translation: CASSPFPGQGPKGTGELFF.

The sample holds a few counts of this clonotype. V gene TRBV10-3 combines with J gene TRBJ2-2, with 11 bases fitting TRBD1. Germline CDR1 ENHRY, CDR2 SYGVKD. The CDR3 spans 16 residues. Germline trimming cut 3 bases from V and 6 bases from J; bases unmatched to any gene: 6. CDR3: CAISDKDRGRAGELFF. The CDR3 bases are TGTGCCATCAGTGATAAGGACAGGGGGCGCGCCGGGGAGCTGTTTTTT.

This clonotype was counted a few times. The rearrangement links TRBV5-1 to TRBJ2-1; the match to TRBD2 covers 8 bases. In germline, CDR1 is SGHRS, CDR2 YFSETQ. V lost 2 bases and J lost 6; bases outside the gene matches: 4. The CDR3 extends over 14 amino acids. The CDR3 nucleotides read TGCGCCAGCAGCTTACTAGCGGAGATCAATGAGCAGTTCTTC. It specifies CASSLLAEINEQFF.

A few counts support this clonotype. The rearrangement links TRBV10-3 to TRBJ1-3; D gene ambiguous. V shed 6 bases and J shed 4 bases, with 19 bases lying between them. Germline V gene data show CDR1 as ENHRY and CDR2 as SYGVKD. This CDR3 is built from 16 residues. The CDR3, as DNA: TGTGCCATCAGAGAGGGAATCATGGGGATCGGAAACACCATATATTTT. It yields the protein CAIREGIMGIGNTIYF.

This chain links TRBV18 with TRBJ1-1; unclear D gene. Germline CDR1 and CDR2: KGHSH and LQKENI. V was shortened by 1 base and J by 3 bases, with 9 bases between the two germline ends. CDR3 length: 14 residues. The CDR3 nucleotides are TGTGCCAGCTCACCACGGCCGAAGGACACTGAAGCTTTCTTT. It is translated as CASSPRPKDTEAFF.

The CDR3 region is CASSQDSTLADIQETQYF. CDR3 coding DNA: TGTGCCAGCAGCCAAGATTCCACTCTAGCGGATATCCAAGAGACCCAGTACTTC. The chain combines TRBV4-2 with TRBJ2-5; 7 nucleotides align to TRBD2. In germline, CDR1 is LGHNA, CDR2 YNFKEQ. The CDR3 length is 18 residues. V lost 0 bases and J lost 1; bases outside the gene matches: 11.

The chain uses TRBV5-1 and TRBJ2-2, with 7 bases aligning to TRBD2. V was pared by 2 bases and J by 4 bases, with 8 bases of the junction left unmatched. The CDR3 is 16 residues long. CDR1 is SGHRS, CDR2 YFSETQ, per germline. The CDR3 sequence is CASSFRAGPGTGELFF. CDR3 DNA: TGCGCCAGCAGCTTCCGAGCGGGGCCGGGCACCGGGGAGCTGTTTTTT.

The gene calls are TRBV7-9 and TRBJ1-6; D may be TRBD1 (6 bases). This CDR3 region has 13 residues. The germline V and J ends were trimmed by 8 bases and 6 bases, with 11 bases remaining between them. Germline CDR1 and CDR2: SEHNR and FQNEAQ (reference sequence). The CDR3 DNA reads TGTGCCAGCCGGGAAGGGGGTAATTCACCCCTCCACTTT. It encodes CASREGGNSPLHF.

In this sample, this clonotype turned up a few times. This chain links TRBV7-3 with TRBJ2-7, with D uncertain. V was pared by 1 base and J by 8 bases, with 18 bases between. Per the germline V gene, CDR1 is SGHTA and CDR2 is FQGTGA. CDR3 size: 15 residues. The CDR3 loop is CASSLSIDTTTKQYF. CDR3 bases: TGTGCCAGCAGCTTAAGTATCGACACAACTACGAAGCAGTACTTC. Full variable domain (outside the CDR3, taken from reference TRBV7-3 and TRBJ2-7): GAGVSQTPSNKVTEKGKYVELRCDPISGHTALYWYRQSLGQGPEFLIYFQGTGAADDSGLPNDRFFAVRPEGSVSTLKIQRTERGDSAVYLCASSLSIDTTTKQYFGPGTRLTVT.

This clonotype was recorded a few times. The gene calls are TRBV6-1 and TRBJ2-2, with D maybe TRBD1 (5 bases). Germline CDR1 is MNHNS and CDR2 is SASEGT. V lost 7 bases, J lost 1 base, and 7 bases lay in between. This CDR3 has 13 residues. CDR3 region: CASTTGNTGELFF. The CDR3 nucleotides read TGTGCCAGCACAACAGGGAACACCGGGGAGCTGTTTTTT.

In its sample, this clonotype was seen a few times. The chain has TRBV28 and TRBJ2-3; no reliable D call. V was cut by 4 bases and J by 4 bases, with 6 bases left in between. The CDR3 runs to 12 residues. Per the germline V gene, CDR1 is MDHEN and CDR2 is SYDVKM. CDR3 DNA: TGTGCCAGCAGTTCAAACGCAGATACGCAGTATTTT. Its translation is CASSSNADTQYF.

This clonotype was observed a handful of times. This chain joins TRBV12-3 or TRBV12-4 and TRBJ2-3, with D maybe TRBD2 (7 bases). V dropped 4 bases and J dropped 0 bases, with 14 bases sitting between them. The CDR3 has 16 amino acids. The CDR3 loop reads CASSSKGGGSTDTQYF. The CDR3 DNA is TGTGCCAGCAGTTCCAAAGGGGGGGGGAGCACAGATACGCAGTATTTT.

This clonotype was picked up a small number of times. The rearrangement links TRBV5-1 to TRBJ2-5; the D gene is possibly TRBD1 (6 bases). The ends were cut back, 4 bases at V and 0 bases at J, with 10 bases in the middle. The CDR3 has 14 amino acids. Looked up from germline, CDR1 is SGHRS and CDR2 is YFSETQ. The CDR3 sequence: CASSPGTNQETQYF. Written as DNA, the CDR3 is TGCGCCAGCAGCCCCGGGACAAACCAAGAGACCCAGTACTTC.

This clonotype was detected many times. This chain joins TRBV12-3 or TRBV12-4 and TRBJ2-7; D is undetermined. Trimming pared 6 bases from V and 3 bases from J, leaving 6 bases between. The CDR3 consists of 11 residues. CDR3: CASSNRYEQYF. For the CDR3, the DNA is TGTGCCAGCAGCAACCGCTACGAGCAGTACTTC.

The V gene is TRBV6-5, the J gene TRBJ2-2; no reliable D call. Trimming removed 4 bases from V and 4 bases from J, with 19 bases in between. The CDR3 loop spans 17 amino acids. The V gene's germline CDR1 is MNHEY and CDR2 SVGAGI. Here the CDR3 DNA reads TGTGCCAGCAGTTCCTTTCCACACCAAGTGGGCACCGGGGAGCTGTTTTTT. Amino acid sequence: CASSSFPHQVGTGELFF.

The genes are TRBV20-1 and TRBJ2-6, with 9 bases fitting TRBD1. CDR1 is DFQATT and CDR2 is SNEGSKA in the germline V gene (reference sequence). The length of the CDR3 is 17 residues. V was pared by 6 bases and J by 0 bases, with 9 bases of the junction left unmatched. CDR3 in amino acids: CSATTGTGSSGANVLTF. The DNA of the CDR3 is TGCAGTGCCACGACCGGGACAGGGTCCTCTGGGGCCAACGTCCTGACTTTC.

This clonotype appeared many times. V gene TRBV4-2 combines with J gene TRBJ1-2, with 11 bases identical to TRBD1. Per the germline V gene, CDR1 is LGHNA and CDR2 is YNFKEQ. V dropped 5 bases and J dropped 3; count of bases not matched to a gene: 5. This CDR3 is 15 amino acids long. The CDR3 DNA is TGTGCCAGCAGCTCGCCGGGACAGGGGGACTATGGCTACACCTTC. Translation gives CASSSPGQGDYGYTF.

The chain links TRBV12-3 or TRBV12-4 to TRBJ2-7; possible D gene TRBD1, 6 bases. V dropped 7 bases and J dropped 6 bases, with 25 bases sitting between them. The CDR3 has 16 amino acids. The CDR3, as DNA: TGTGCCAGCAATACAGGGTTGGCCGCTACCTCGGGCGAGCAGTACTTC. This gives the protein CASNTGLAATSGEQYF.

Remarks on this clonotype: A much larger clone lies a single base off, so this may be a read error. The rearrangement links TRBV20-1 to TRBJ2-5, with TRBD1 matching over 7 bases. CDR3 length equals 14 residues. Germline values: CDR1 DFQATT, CDR2 SNEGSKA (reference sequence). CDR3 sequence: CSAKLDRIQETQCF. DNA of the CDR3: TGCAGTGCTAAACTGGACAGGATCCAAGAGACCCAGTGCTTC.

This clonotype showed up just a few times. The chain combines TRBV25-1 with TRBJ2-7; the D gene is possibly TRBD1 (6 bases). The CDR3 contains 14 residues. V was cut by 3 bases and J by 2 bases, with 11 bases left in between. In germline, CDR1 is MGHDK, CDR2 SYGVNS. The CDR3 DNA follows: TGTGCCAGCAGTGACCATGGGGGCACCTACGAGCAGTACTTC. This translates into CASSDHGGTYEQYF.

This clonotype was detected only once. The V call is TRBV20-1, the J call TRBJ2-2, with 7 bases matching TRBD2. The CDR3 extends over 13 amino acids. The junction had 2 bases not matched to a gene; V was cut back by 3 bases and J by 4 bases. Germline values: CDR1 DFQATT, CDR2 SNEGSKA (reference sequence). The CDR3 nucleotides read TGCAGTGCTAGGGGGGGGAGCACCGGGGAGCTGTTTTTT. Translated: CSARGGSTGELFF.

This clonotype was recorded a few times. The chain couples TRBV2 to TRBJ1-1; D uncertain. The CDR3 consists of 13 residues. Trimming pared 5 bases from V and 1 base from J, leaving 8 bases between. Germline loops: CDR1 SNHLY, CDR2 FYNNEI. The CDR3 reads CASSIQENTEAFF. CDR3 DNA sequence: TGTGCCAGCAGTATACAAGAGAACACTGAAGCTTTCTTT.

This clonotype came up many times. CDR3 residues: CASSVDRREQYF. CDR3 in DNA: TGTGCCAGCAGTGTGGACAGGCGCGAGCAGTACTTC. The chain employs TRBV2 and TRBJ2-7; 7 bases are shared with TRBD1. The J segment lost 6 bases and the V segment lost 4 bases, leaving 3 bases of the junction unmatched. The CDR3 spans 12 residues. Germline CDR1 and CDR2: SNHLY and FYNNEI.

V usage is TRBV12-3 or TRBV12-4 and J usage is TRBJ2-7, with 13 bases matching TRBD2. The CDR3 consists of 18 residues. Trimming at V came to 0 bases and at J to 2 bases, leaving 7 bases not matched to a gene. The CDR3 bases are TGTGCCAGCAGTTTAGCTGGACTAGCGGGGGTAGACACCTACGAGCAGTACTTC. It encodes CASSLAGLAGVDTYEQYF.

This clonotype was counted at least ten times. The V gene is TRBV5-6, the J gene TRBJ2-5; D gene unclear. V was trimmed by 4 bases and J by 4 bases, leaving 8 bases between them. Germline CDR1 reads SGHDT; CDR2 reads YYEEEE. The CDR3 runs to 12 residues. The CDR3 loop is CASSLWRETQYF. The CDR3 DNA sequence: TGTGCCAGCAGCCTCTGGAGAGAGACCCAGTACTTC.

The chain recombines TRBV7-8 with TRBJ2-3, with 10 positions matching TRBD1. From germline, CDR1 is SGHVS and CDR2 FQNEAQ. The CDR3 covers 17 residues. Unmatched junction bases numbered 14, after V lost 5 bases and J lost 6 bases. The CDR3 here is CASSPLVKTGGLDTQYF. CDR3 bases: TGTGCCAGCAGCCCCCTCGTGAAGACAGGGGGCTTGGATACGCAGTATTTT.

This clonotype occurred many times. The chain links TRBV29-1 to TRBJ2-3; 15 bases match TRBD2. CDR3 length: 19 amino acids. J was trimmed by 3 bases and V by 4 bases; bases with no gene match: 14. The germline gives CDR1 SQVTM, CDR2 ANQGSEA. The CDR3 DNA sequence: TGCAGCGTTGCTCGTCTTGGACTAGCGGGAGGGTCGGGGACAGATACGCAGTATTTT. Translating gives CSVARLGLAGGSGTDTQYF.

This clonotype was counted ten times or more. V usage is TRBV4-3 and J usage is TRBJ2-7; 11 bases fit TRBD2. Germline V gene data show CDR1 as LGHNA and CDR2 as YSLEER. This CDR3 has 15 amino acids. V was pared by 0 bases and J by 5 bases, with 3 bases of the junction left unmatched. In nucleotides, the CDR3 is TGCGCCAGCAGCCAAGACCTGGGACTAGCGGACGAGCAGTACTTC. Translated: CASSQDLGLADEQYF.